The sequence of this TCR beta chain was determined in a study of blood T cell repertoires in COVID-19. This clone was recorded at least ten times. Only in-frame clones appear in the TCRdb table, and some are missing; sequencing was by immunoSEQ multiplex PCR. The sample contains around 160,000 clones, 84% of which appear only once. Germline V lookup: CDR1 LNHNV, CDR2 YYDKDF (reference sequence). This CDR3 comprises 15 residues. V lost 3 bases to trimming and J lost 2 bases; unmatched junction nucleotides: 5. This TCR came from a woman of 80 years or more with acute or convalescent COVID-19. Sequencing input: peripheral blood. The chain recombines TRBV15 with TRBJ2-3; 7 bases are shared with TRBD2. CDR3 region: CATSRSSGPTDTQYF. The CDR3, as DNA: TGTGCCACCAGCAGGTCTAGCGGTCCCACAGATACGCAGTATTTT.